These T cell receptor beta chains were read from a single sample in a study of shared clonotypes between healthy human individuals. The method was immunoSEQ multiplex PCR; TCRdb's version includes in-frame clones alone and lacks a portion of them. The sample gives around 700,000 clones, roughly 70% of which show up once; under 2% is in the top ten. What was sequenced was memory CD4+ T cells sorted from blood. The receptors were sampled from a young woman in good health. Both conserved end residues are part of each CDR3. D genes are given only for firm matches. Only part of the rows carry a size: once, few, many, or a class if the clone is expanded.

D gene	V gene	J gene	clone size	CDR3 protein	CDR3 DNA
TRBD1	TRBV5-1	TRBJ2-1	few	CASSTDRVSYNEQFF	TGCGCCAGCAGCACGGACAGGGTATCCTACAATGAGCAGTTCTTC
TRBD1	TRBV2	TRBJ2-7	-	CASSPGTDTYEQYF	TGTGCCAGCAGCCCGGGGACAGATACCTACGAGCAGTACTTC
TRBD2	TRBV7-9	TRBJ2-7	-	CASSLSLREGDYEQYF	TGTGCCAGCAGCTTATCGTTGCGGGAGGGGGACTACGAGCAGTACTTC
TRBD2	TRBV7-9	TRBJ2-2	-	CASSSGTSGTNTGELFF	TGTGCCAGCAGCTCCGGGACTAGCGGGACCAACACCGGGGAGCTGTTTTTT
-	TRBV9	TRBJ2-2	-	CASSVGLAFGELFF	TGTGCCAGCAGCGTAGGTCTAGCGTTCGGGGAGCTGTTTTTT
TRBD1	TRBV19	TRBJ1-2	few	CASSTAGTGVNYGYTF	TGTGCCAGTAGTACGGCCGGGACAGGGGTTAACTATGGCTACACCTTC
-	TRBV7-2	TRBJ1-5	many	CASSRFRDQPQHF	TGTGCCAGCAGCAGATTCAGGGATCAGCCCCAGCATTTT
TRBD2	TRBV7-3	TRBJ2-1	-	CASSLLGLANYNEQFF	TGTGCCAGCAGCTTACTTGGACTAGCGAACTACAATGAGCAGTTCTTC
TRBD1	TRBV5-4	TRBJ2-7	-	CASSSRGQGDEQYF	TGTGCCAGCAGCTCTCGAGGACAGGGCGACGAGCAGTACTTC
TRBD1	TRBV7-2	TRBJ1-1	-	CASSLQRQGFSEAFF	TGTGCCAGCAGCTTACAGCGACAGGGGTTTTCTGAAGCTTTCTTT
TRBD1	TRBV4-2	TRBJ1-4	-	CASSQDRGTGEEKLFF	TGTGCCAGCAGCCAAGATAGGGGGACAGGGGAAGAAAAACTGTTTTTT
TRBD2	TRBV15	TRBJ2-7	-	CATSRKRTSGISPYEQYF	TGTGCCACCAGCAGAAAAAGGACTAGCGGGATCTCTCCCTACGAGCAGTACTTC
TRBD1	TRBV30	TRBJ2-2	-	CAWTTGTGSGELFF	TGTGCCTGGACTACCGGGACAGGGTCCGGGGAGCTGTTTTTT
-	TRBV27	TRBJ2-2	-	CASSPQPNTGELFF	TGTGCCAGCAGTCCCCAACCGAACACCGGGGAGCTGTTTTTT
-	TRBV7-7	TRBJ2-3	-	CASSLYAGATDTQYF	TGTGCCAGCAGCTTATACGCGGGGGCAACAGATACGCAGTATTTT
-	TRBV30	TRBJ1-5	-	CAWNVGVGQPQHF	TGTGCCTGGAACGTGGGGGTAGGTCAGCCCCAGCATTTT
TRBD2	TRBV5-1	TRBJ2-3	-	CASSLQRGTTDTQYF	TGCGCCAGCAGCTTGCAGCGGGGGACCACAGATACGCAGTATTTT
TRBD2	TRBV27	TRBJ2-7	-	CASTNAHLAGKYEQYF	TGTGCCAGCACCAATGCCCACCTAGCGGGAAAGTACGAGCAGTACTTC
-	TRBV18	TRBJ1-3	few	CASSPRDLSGNTIYF	TGTGCCAGCTCACCACGGGACCTCTCTGGAAACACCATATATTTT
-	TRBV10-1	TRBJ1-2	-	CASSESTDYGYTF	TGCGCCAGCAGTGAGTCGACCGATTATGGCTACACCTTC
-	TRBV6-4	TRBJ2-5	few	CARGTFGAWGCVVETQYF	TGTGCCCGGGGCACGTTTGGGGCTTGGGGGTGCGTGGTGGAGACCCAGTACTTC
-	TRBV9	TRBJ1-5	-	CASSAYQRVQPQHF	TGTGCCAGCAGCGCGTACCAAAGGGTACAGCCCCAGCATTTT
TRBD2	TRBV29-1	TRBJ2-7	-	CSVRGASGRLYEQYF	TGCAGCGTCCGGGGAGCTAGCGGCAGACTCTACGAGCAGTACTTC
-	TRBV28	TRBJ1-3	-	CASSFGGVSGNTIYF	TGTGCCAGCAGTTTCGGCGGAGTCTCTGGAAACACCATATATTTT
-	TRBV19	TRBJ1-5	-	CASRLGRNQPQHF	TGTGCCAGTAGGTTGGGACGCAATCAGCCCCAGCATTTT
-	TRBV5-4	TRBJ2-4	-	CASSLPGGLAKNIQYF	TGTGCCAGCAGCTTGCCTGGGGGCTTAGCCAAAAACATTCAGTACTTC
-	TRBV5-1	TRBJ2-3	-	CASSFGQMDTQYF	TGCGCCAGCAGCTTTGGACAAATGGATACGCAGTATTTT
TRBD2	TRBV27	TRBJ2-7	-	CASSRGRASLEQYF	TGTGCCAGCAGTCGCGGGAGGGCCTCTCTCGAGCAGTACTTC
-	TRBV4-2	TRBJ2-7	-	CASSQDLAFTYEQYF	TGTGCCAGCAGCCAAGACCTAGCGTTTACCTACGAGCAGTACTTC
TRBD2	TRBV14	TRBJ2-3	-	CASSGMSGMGTDTQYF	TGTGCCAGCAGCGGAATGAGCGGGATGGGCACAGATACGCAGTATTTT
TRBD1	TRBV28	TRBJ2-1	-	CASRPPGQEAHEQFF	TGTGCCAGCAGACCACCGGGACAGGAAGCCCATGAGCAGTTCTTC
-	TRBV7-9	TRBJ1-3	-	CASSLQSGSDSGNTIYF	TGTGCCAGCAGCTTACAGTCGGGTTCGGACTCTGGAAACACCATATATTTT
TRBD1	TRBV7-8	TRBJ2-5	-	CASSPGRQGIRETQYF	TGTGCCAGCAGCCCCGGTCGACAGGGGATTAGAGAGACCCAGTACTTC
-	TRBV28	TRBJ2-7	-	CATGSPNSYEQYF	TGTGCCACCGGGTCTCCGAACTCCTACGAGCAGTACTTC
-	TRBV19	TRBJ2-6	few	CASSIWGTGANVLTF	TGTGCCAGTAGTATATGGGGGACTGGGGCCAACGTCCTGACTTTC
-	TRBV19	TRBJ1-1	-	CASRSATGNTEAFF	TGTGCCAGTAGGAGCGCCACAGGGAACACTGAAGCTTTCTTT
TRBD2	TRBV28	TRBJ2-3	-	CASSLGAPRGRRADTQYF	TGTGCCAGCAGTTTAGGGGCCCCGCGCGGGAGGAGGGCAGATACGCAGTATTTT
-	TRBV5-6	TRBJ1-5	-	CASSLGIYQPQHF	TGTGCCAGCAGCTTAGGCATTTATCAGCCCCAGCATTTT
-	TRBV7-2	TRBJ1-2	-	CASSFTVANNYGYTF	TGTGCCAGCAGCTTCACGGTAGCCAATAACTATGGCTACACCTTC
-	TRBV19	TRBJ1-2	-	CASISQSYGYTF	TGTGCCAGTATAAGCCAGAGCTATGGCTACACCTTC
-	TRBV5-6	TRBJ1-2	-	CASSFGGETSGYTF	TGTGCCAGCAGCTTTGGGGGCGAGACAAGTGGCTACACCTTC